This T cell receptor (beta chain) is from a study of T cell responses to AZD1222 COVID-19 vaccine. Findings and caveats of the study: Close to half of all spike-specific TCRs reportedly target regions of the variants that are unmutated. The span of vaccine-associated CD4 TCRs extended across spike, with dominance at 160-218 and 743-854.

Here immunoSEQ multiplex PCR was the method, and the copy in TCRdb shows in-frame clones only, minus some. The sample carries fewer than 180,000 clones, 92% recorded once. This clone has just one count. Antigen specificity is unknown. This TCR derives from an adult who received the AZD1222 COVID-19 vaccine. The sample in question was peripheral blood, obtained 28 days after the second AZD1222 dose.

For the CDR3, the DNA is TGTGCCAGCAGTGAAGGGACAGGCGCCTATGGCTACACCTTC. It translates to CASSEGTGAYGYTF. The V and J genes are TRBV6-1 and TRBJ1-2; 7 bases are a match to TRBD1. This CDR3 is built from 14 residues. Germline assignment: CDR1 MNHNS and CDR2 SASEGT. With 1 base clipped from V and 4 bases from J, the junction kept 3 bases outside the gene matches.